This is a list of T cell receptor beta chains from one sample in a study of blood T cell repertoires in COVID-19. Profiling relied on immunoSEQ multiplex PCR, and the TCRdb table lists in-frame clones only, not all of them. This table has over 200,000 clones, around four fifths appearing once. The sequencing input was peripheral blood. The receptors shown here come from a man in his forties or fifties with active or convalescent COVID-19. CDR3s include the opening cysteine and the closing phenylalanine or tryptophan. The D gene is left open where the match is weak.

v_gene,d_gene,CDR3aa
TRBV19,NA,CASKRSVNSPLHF
TRBV6-4,NA,CASSPTERTDTQYF
TRBV12-3/TRBV12-4,NA,CASRGDSGNTIYF
TRBV7-6,TRBD2,CASSLAAGGNYEQYF
TRBV6-5,TRBD1,CASSPRDRDAETQYF
TRBV30,TRBD2,CAWGGPTSGRREQFF
TRBV11-1,TRBD1,CASSFSGTGGGNEQFF
TRBV6-1,TRBD1,CASSESGTGTYEQYF
TRBV7-9,TRBD2,CASSLTGGQDNEQFF
TRBV20-1,NA,CRAIRDTEAFF
TRBV11-2,TRBD1,CASSPTGGVDQPQHF
TRBV28,NA,CAHSRDSTINYGYTF
TRBV3-1/TRBV3-2,TRBD1,CASSRDRTPGELFF
TRBV28,TRBD1,CASSLSDRVYEQYF
TRBV24-1,NA,CATSDYRAGYTF
TRBV7-2,TRBD1,CASSPTPGQGTEAFF
TRBV28,NA,CASSSGGTNYGYTF
TRBV19,NA,CASGVFAGNTIYF
TRBV30,TRBD1,CAWSGGQYSNQPQHF
TRBV5-5,NA,CASSTWGGTEAFF
TRBV12-5,NA,CASGLVQGSPLHF
TRBV4-2,TRBD2,CASRTSGLAGAGELFF
TRBV4-3,NA,CASSQSFSVERVDIQYF
TRBV19,NA,CASRFSGEQYF
TRBV28,TRBD1,CASSFRLRQGFYEQYF